This TCR beta chain is from a study of blood T cell repertoires in COVID-19. Whole-study context: Specimens from acute and convalescent COVID-19 originated in the United States, Italy and Spain. PBMCs, B-cell-depleted T cells, or T cells were the source of the cDNA or gDNA that made up the material.

The CDR3 extends over 13 amino acids. Germline CDR1 reads MGHRA; CDR2 reads YSYEKL. V lost 4 bases and J lost 4, with 8 bases in between. Enrollment of patients from Seattle took place during active infection, with longitudinal follow-up. In the original workflow: Researchers report that nucleated cell counts were estimated from reference gene primer amplification. Generated by immunoSEQ multiplex PCR, the TCRdb table keeps only in-frame clones and is missing some. V, J and clone size were drawn from that table, and D and trimming were deduced from the DNA. The sample lists fewer than 250,000 clones; over 90% were seen once.

This TCR was sampled from a man aged 30 to 39 with COVID-19, enrolled during active disease. Sample: peripheral blood. V is TRBV4-1 and J is TRBJ1-3, with D unresolved. The CDR3 region has the DNA TGCGCCAGCAGCCCCTGGCAGGGAAACACCATATATTTT. Amino acids: CASSPWQGNTIYF.